One sample yielded the 5 T cell receptor beta chains listed below, sequenced in a study of blood T cell repertoires in COVID-19. Clones were sequenced by immunoSEQ multiplex PCR, and TCRdb holds only the in-frame ones, with some missing. Among under 45,000 clones listed, roughly four fifths were seen once. Sample: peripheral blood. The receptors shown here come from a human donor with acute or convalescent COVID-19. The donor label of this sample is uncertain.

This chain uses TRBV6-5 with TRBJ2-5; D might be TRBD1 (5 bases). The CDR3 consists of 14 residues. CDR1 MNHEY and CDR2 SVGAGI come from the germline V gene. This CDR3 reads CATKDAGHQETQYF. The CDR3 region has the DNA TGTGCAACCAAGGACGCAGGGCACCAAGAGACCCAGTACTTC.

In its sample, this clone was seen a few times. The chain links TRBV7-2 to TRBJ2-3; 10 positions match TRBD2. This CDR3 has 17 amino acids. CDR1 is SGHTA and CDR2 is FQGNSA in the germline V gene. The V gene end was trimmed by 1 base and the J gene end by 6 bases; junction bases not matched to a gene: 10. The CDR3 loop is CASSLEGSGGPWDTQYF. Here the CDR3 DNA reads TGTGCCAGCAGCTTAGAAGGTAGCGGGGGGCCCTGGGATACGCAGTATTTT.

This chain joins TRBV19 and TRBJ2-7; 9 bases match TRBD1. Germline trimming cut 7 bases from V and 5 bases from J; bases unmatched to any gene: 9. The CDR3 spans 14 residues. Germline CDR1 LNHDA, CDR2 SQIVND (reference sequence). CDR3 region: CASNSRDRVDEQYF. The CDR3 DNA reads TGTGCCAGTAACTCCCGGGACAGGGTGGACGAGCAGTACTTC.

This clone appeared a single time. V is TRBV28 and J is TRBJ1-2; D unclear. Germline CDR1 reads MDHEN; CDR2 reads SYDVKM. Trimming stripped 7 bases from V and 6 bases from J, with 21 bases between. This CDR3 region has 15 residues. CDR3 DNA: TGTGCCAGCACCCCACCTACCCGGGGAAGAAATGGCTACACCTTC. Its protein product is CASTPPTRGRNGYTF.

The genes are TRBV29-1 and TRBJ2-7; D is possibly TRBD2 (6 bases). The ends were cut back, 6 bases at V and 4 bases at J, with 10 bases in the middle. The CDR3 length is 11 residues. Germline CDR1 reads SQVTM; CDR2 reads ANQGSEA. Written as DNA, the CDR3 is TGCAGCGTCTCTAGCGTTTACGAGCAGTACTTC. It specifies CSVSSVYEQYF.